This TCR beta chain was sequenced during a study of cytomegalovirus exposure and HLA in healthy donors. This clone was detected a few times. The target antigen is unknown. Study-level results: Accurate predictions that matched the HLA-A and HLA-B alleles of most subjects were reportedly made from TCR beta sequences.

It was with 60 Vbeta and 13 Jbeta primers that the PCR ran. Only in-frame clones appear in the TCRdb table, and some are missing; sequencing was by immunoSEQ multiplex PCR. In the table there are fewer than 150,000 clones, more than 70% of which are singletons. CDR1 and CDR2 (germline): SGHRS, YFSETQ. This CDR3 is built from 14 residues. V dropped 1 base and J dropped 0 bases, with 8 bases sitting between them. The donors, nominally healthy at sampling, likely had unrecorded immune exposures. The specimen sequenced was PBMCs. The origin of this receptor is a woman aged 45-59 years in good health and CMV-seronegative. This chain links TRBV5-1 with TRBJ2-7; no clear D gene. The CDR3 region is CASSLPDISYEQYF. CDR3 bases: TGCGCCAGCAGCTTGCCAGACATCTCCTACGAGCAGTACTTC.